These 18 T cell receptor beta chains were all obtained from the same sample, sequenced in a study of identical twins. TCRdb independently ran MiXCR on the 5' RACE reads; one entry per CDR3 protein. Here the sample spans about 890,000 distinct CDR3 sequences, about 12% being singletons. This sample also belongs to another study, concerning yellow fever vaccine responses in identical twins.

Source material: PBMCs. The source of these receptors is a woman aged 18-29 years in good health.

In DNA form, the CDR3 reads TGCGCCAGCAGCCGACCCGGGACAGGGGGCTCCTACGAGCAGTACTTC. This gives the protein CASSRPGTGGSYEQYF. This chain joins TRBV4-1 and TRBJ2-7, with 11 positions matching TRBD1. Trimming cost V 4 bases and J 0 bases; bases outside gene matches: 5. The CDR3 consists of 16 residues. Germline lookup yields CDR1 MGHRA and CDR2 YSYEKL.

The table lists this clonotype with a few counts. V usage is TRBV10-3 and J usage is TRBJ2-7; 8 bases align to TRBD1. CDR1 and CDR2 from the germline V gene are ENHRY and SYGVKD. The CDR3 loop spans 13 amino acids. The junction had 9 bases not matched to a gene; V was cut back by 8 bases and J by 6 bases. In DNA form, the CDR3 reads TGTGCCATCGGGGTGGACAGGGCGGGCGAGCAGTACGTC. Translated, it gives CAIGVDRAGEQYV.

The CDR3 is CASSQDDRINYEQYV. In DNA form, the CDR3 reads TGTGCCAGCAGCCAAGATGACAGGATAAACTACGAGCAGTACGTC. The rearrangement joins TRBV14 to TRBJ2-7, with a tentative D call TRBD1 (6 bases). The germline gives CDR1 SGHDN, CDR2 FVKESK. The CDR3 loop spans 15 amino acids. V was cut by 0 bases and J by 3 bases, with 12 bases left in between.

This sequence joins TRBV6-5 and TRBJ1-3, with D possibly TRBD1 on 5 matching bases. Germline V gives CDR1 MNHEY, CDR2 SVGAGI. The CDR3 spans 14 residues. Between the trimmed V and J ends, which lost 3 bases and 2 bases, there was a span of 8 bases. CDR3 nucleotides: TGTGCCAGCAGTTATCAGGGTGCTGGAAACACCATATATTTT. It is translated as CASSYQGAGNTIYF.

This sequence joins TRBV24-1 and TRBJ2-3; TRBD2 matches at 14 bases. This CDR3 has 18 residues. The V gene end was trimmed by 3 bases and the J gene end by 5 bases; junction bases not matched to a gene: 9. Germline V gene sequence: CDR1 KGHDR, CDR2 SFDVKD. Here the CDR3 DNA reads TGTGCCACCAGTGATAGTTGGACTAGCGGGAGGAGGCTAGATACGCAGTATTTT. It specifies CATSDSWTSGRRLDTQYF.

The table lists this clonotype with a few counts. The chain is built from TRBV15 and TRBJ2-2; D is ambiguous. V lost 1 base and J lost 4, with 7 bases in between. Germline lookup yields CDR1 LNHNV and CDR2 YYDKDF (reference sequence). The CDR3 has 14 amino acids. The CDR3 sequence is CATSRVSSTGELFF. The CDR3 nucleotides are TGTGCCACCAGCAGAGTGTCTAGCACCGGGGAGCTGTTTTTT.

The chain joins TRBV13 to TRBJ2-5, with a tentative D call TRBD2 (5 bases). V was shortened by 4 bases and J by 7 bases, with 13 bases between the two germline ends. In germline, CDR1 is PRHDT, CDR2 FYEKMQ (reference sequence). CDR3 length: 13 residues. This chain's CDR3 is CASSSLELGTQYF. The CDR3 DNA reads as TGTGCCAGCAGCTCACTAGAGTTGGGGACCCAGTACTTC. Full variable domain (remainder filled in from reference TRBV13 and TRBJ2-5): AAGVIQSPRHLIKEKRETATLKCYPIPRHDTVYWYQQGPGQDPQFLISFYEKMQSDKGSIPDRFSAQQFSDYHSELNMSSLELGDSALYFCASSSLELGTQYFGPGTRLLVL.

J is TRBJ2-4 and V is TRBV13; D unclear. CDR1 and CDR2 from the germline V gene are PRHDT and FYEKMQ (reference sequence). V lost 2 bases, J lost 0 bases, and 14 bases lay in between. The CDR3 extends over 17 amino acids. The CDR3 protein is CASSLRRQRLAKNIQYF. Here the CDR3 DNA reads TGTGCCAGCAGCTTACGGCGGCAGAGACTAGCCAAAAACATTCAGTACTTC.

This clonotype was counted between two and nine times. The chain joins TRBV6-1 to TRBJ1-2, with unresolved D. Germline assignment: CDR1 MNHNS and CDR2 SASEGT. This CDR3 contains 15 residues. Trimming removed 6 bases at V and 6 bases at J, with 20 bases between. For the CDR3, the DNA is TGTGCCAGCAGACCCGGTGTGGTAATAGGCCATGGCTACACCTTC. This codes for CASRPGVVIGHGYTF.

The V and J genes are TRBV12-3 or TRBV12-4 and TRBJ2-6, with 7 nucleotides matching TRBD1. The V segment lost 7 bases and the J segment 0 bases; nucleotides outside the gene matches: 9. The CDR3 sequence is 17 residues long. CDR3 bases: TGTGCCAGCACTTTGGACAGGTTTACCTCTGGGGCCAACGTCCTGACTTTC. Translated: CASTLDRFTSGANVLTF.

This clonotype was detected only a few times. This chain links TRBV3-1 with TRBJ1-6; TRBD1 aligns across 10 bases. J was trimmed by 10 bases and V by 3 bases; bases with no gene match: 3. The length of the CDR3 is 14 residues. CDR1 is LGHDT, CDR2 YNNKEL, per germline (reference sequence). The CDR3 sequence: CASSHLDRGSPLHF. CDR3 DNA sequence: TGTGCCAGCAGCCACCTGGACAGGGGGTCACCCCTCCACTTT.

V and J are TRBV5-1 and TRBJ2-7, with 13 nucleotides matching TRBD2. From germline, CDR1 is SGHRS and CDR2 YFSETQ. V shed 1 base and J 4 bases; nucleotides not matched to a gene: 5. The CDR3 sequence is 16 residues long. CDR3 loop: CASSLSGTSGTYEQYF. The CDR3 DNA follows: TGCGCCAGCAGCTTGTCCGGGACTAGCGGGACTTACGAGCAGTACTTC. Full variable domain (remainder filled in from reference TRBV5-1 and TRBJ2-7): KAGVTQTPRYLIKTRGQQVTLSCSPISGHRSVSWYQQTPGQGLQFLFEYFSETQRNKGNFPGRFSGRQFSNSRSEMNVSTLELGDSALYLCASSLSGTSGTYEQYFGPGTRLTVT.

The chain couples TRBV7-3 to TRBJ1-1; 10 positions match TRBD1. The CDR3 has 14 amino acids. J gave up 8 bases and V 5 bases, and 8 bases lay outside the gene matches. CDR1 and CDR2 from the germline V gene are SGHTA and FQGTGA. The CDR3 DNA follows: TGTGCCAGCAGCCTCACGGGGACAGGGGAAGAAGCTTTCTTT. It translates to CASSLTGTGEEAFF. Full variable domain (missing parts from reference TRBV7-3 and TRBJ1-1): GAGVSQTPSNKVTEKGKYVELRCDPISGHTALYWYRQSLGQGPEFLIYFQGTGAADDSGLPNDRFFAVRPEGSVSTLKIQRTERGDSAVYLCASSLTGTGEEAFFGQGTRLTVV.

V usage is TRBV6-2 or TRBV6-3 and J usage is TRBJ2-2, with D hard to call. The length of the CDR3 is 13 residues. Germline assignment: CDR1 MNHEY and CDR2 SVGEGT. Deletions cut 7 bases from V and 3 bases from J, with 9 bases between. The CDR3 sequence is CASTESDTGELFF. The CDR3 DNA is TGTGCCAGCACGGAGTCCGACACCGGGGAGCTGTTTTTT.

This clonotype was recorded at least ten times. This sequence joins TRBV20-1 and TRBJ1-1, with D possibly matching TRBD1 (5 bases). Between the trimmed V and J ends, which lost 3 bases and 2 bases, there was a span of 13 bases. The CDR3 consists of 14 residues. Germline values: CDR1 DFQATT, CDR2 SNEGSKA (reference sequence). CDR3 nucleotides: TGCAGTGCTAGGGGGTCAGGGCGTAACACTGAAGCTTTCTTT. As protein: CSARGSGRNTEAFF.

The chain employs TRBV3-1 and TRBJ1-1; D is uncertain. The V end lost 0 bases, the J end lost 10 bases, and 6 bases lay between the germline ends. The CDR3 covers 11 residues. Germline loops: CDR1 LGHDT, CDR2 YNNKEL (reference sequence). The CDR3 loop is CASSQDNRAFF. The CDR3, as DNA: TGTGCCAGCAGCCAAGACAATCGAGCTTTCTTT.

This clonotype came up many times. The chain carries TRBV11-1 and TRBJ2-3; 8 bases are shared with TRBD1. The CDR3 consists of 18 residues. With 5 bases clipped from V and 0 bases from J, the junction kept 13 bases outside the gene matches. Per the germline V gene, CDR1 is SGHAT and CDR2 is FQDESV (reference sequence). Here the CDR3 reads CASSPEGTGPTSTDTQYF. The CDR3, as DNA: TGTGCCAGCAGCCCAGAAGGGACAGGACCAACTAGCACAGATACGCAGTATTTT.

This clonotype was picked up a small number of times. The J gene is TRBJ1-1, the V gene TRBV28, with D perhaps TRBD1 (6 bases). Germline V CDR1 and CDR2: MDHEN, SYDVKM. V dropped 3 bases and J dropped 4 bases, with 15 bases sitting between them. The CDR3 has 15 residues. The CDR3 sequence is CASSFRGEGGTEAFF. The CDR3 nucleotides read TGTGCCAGCAGTTTCAGAGGCGAGGGGGGCACTGAAGCTTTCTTT.